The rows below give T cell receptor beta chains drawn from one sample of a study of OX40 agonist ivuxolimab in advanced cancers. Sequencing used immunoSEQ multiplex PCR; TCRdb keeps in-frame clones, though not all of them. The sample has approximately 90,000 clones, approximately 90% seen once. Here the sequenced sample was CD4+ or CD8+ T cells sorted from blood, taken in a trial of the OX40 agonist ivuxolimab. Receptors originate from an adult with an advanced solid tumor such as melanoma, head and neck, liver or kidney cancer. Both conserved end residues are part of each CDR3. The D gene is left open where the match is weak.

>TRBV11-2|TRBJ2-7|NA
TGTGCCAGCAGCTACCAACCCTCAGTAGCGCGAACCTACGAGCAGTACTTC
CASSYQPSVARTYEQYF
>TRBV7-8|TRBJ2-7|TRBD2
TGTGCCAGCAGCCCCAGGGGTCGGGGGGGCATCCACGAGCAGTACTTC
CASSPRGRGGIHEQYF
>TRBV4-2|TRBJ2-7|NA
TGTGCCAGCAGCCAAGTCGGAACAGTTACCTACGAGCAGTACTTC
CASSQVGTVTYEQYF
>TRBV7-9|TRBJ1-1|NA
TGTGCCAGCAGCCCAGGACACACTGAAGCTTTCTTT
CASSPGHTEAFF
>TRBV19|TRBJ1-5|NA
TGTGCCAGTACCGCCGTCAGGGGTAGCAATCAGCCCCAGCATTTT
CASTAVRGSNQPQHF
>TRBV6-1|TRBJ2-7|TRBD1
TGTGCCAGCAGTACCCGGGACAGATCCTACGAGCAGTACTTC
CASSTRDRSYEQYF
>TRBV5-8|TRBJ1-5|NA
TGTGCCAGCAGGGACGGACGGGGGATCGGCAATCAGCCCCAGCATTTT
CASRDGRGIGNQPQHF
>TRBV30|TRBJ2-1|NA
TGTGCCTGGAGTCGTAGCAGCTCCTACAATGAGCAGTTCTTC
CAWSRSSSYNEQFF
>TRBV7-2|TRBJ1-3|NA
TGTGCCAGCACCAGGGACGGGGGAAACACCATATATTTT
CASTRDGGNTIYF
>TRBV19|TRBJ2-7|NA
TGTGCCAGTAGTAGGTTGGTCGGTTACGAGCAGTACTTC
CASSRLVGYEQYF